The next 20 T cell receptor beta chains were all read from a single sample in a study of blood T cells in healthy people across ages. Next came a second PCR, run for roughly 6 to 11 cycles, which used a sample-barcoded 5' primer along with a J-beta primer mix. TCRdb re-called the 5' RACE reads through MiXCR, storing one row per CDR3 protein. The sample shows about 810,000 distinct CDR3 sequences, roughly 34% of them seen only once. The material sequenced was blood. All receptors come from a man aged 18 to 29 in good health.

The chain couples TRBV20-1 to TRBJ2-7, with a possible D match to TRBD1 (5 bases). The germline V gene encodes CDR1 DFQATT and CDR2 SNEGSKA (reference sequence). The CDR3 spans 13 residues. V lost 5 bases and J 3 bases, leaving 14 bases between the germline ends. The CDR3 sequence is CSAEGVGNYEQYF. The CDR3 DNA is TGCAGTGCTGAAGGGGTGGGGAACTACGAGCAGTACTTC.

This clonotype occurred a few times. V gene TRBV20-1 combines with J gene TRBJ2-6; weak D call: TRBD1 (7 bases). The germline gives CDR1 DFQATT, CDR2 SNEGSKA (reference sequence). This CDR3 has 17 residues. Trimming took 0 bases from V and 3 from J, leaving 15 bases between them. The CDR3 protein is CSARDLEGALGANVLTF. DNA of the CDR3: TGCAGTGCTAGAGATCTGGAGGGGGCGCTTGGGGCCAACGTCCTGACTTTC.

V usage is TRBV6-2 or TRBV6-3 and J usage is TRBJ2-5; unclear D gene. Germline lookup yields CDR1 MNHEY and CDR2 SVGEGT. This CDR3 contains 14 residues. Trimming left V 2 bases short and J 11 bases short, with 18 bases between. CDR3 protein: CASSYASQYNEQYF. CDR3 DNA sequence: TGTGCCAGCAGTTACGCGAGTCAATACAATGAGCAGTACTTC.

The sample holds a few counts of this clonotype. The chain couples TRBV4-1 to TRBJ2-5, with TRBD1 matching over 8 bases. This CDR3 region has 15 residues. Germline V gives CDR1 MGHRA, CDR2 YSYEKL. Trimming took 3 bases from V and 11 from J; bases not matched to a gene: 14. CDR3 protein: CASSHPPQGVAEQYF. CDR3 DNA: TGCGCCAGCAGCCACCCTCCACAGGGGGTGGCTGAGCAGTACTTC.

As regards this clonotype: A much larger clone differs by one base, so this may be a read error. The chain recombines TRBV6-4 with TRBJ2-3; either TRBD1 or TRBD2 may supply D (5 bases each). Per the germline V gene, CDR1 is MRHNA and CDR2 is SNTAGT. V lost 2 bases, J lost 1 base, and 13 bases lay in between. This CDR3 region has 16 residues. CDR3: CASSDGPGGGTDTQYF. The CDR3 nucleotides are TGTGCCAGCAGTGACGGGCCTGGGGGAGGCACAGATACGCAGTATTTT.

This clonotype occurred a few times. The gene calls are TRBV4-1 and TRBJ1-2; a possible D gene is TRBD1 (6 bases). Germline V gives CDR1 MGHRA, CDR2 YSYEKL. V lost 0 bases and J 6 bases, leaving 11 bases between the germline ends. This CDR3 spans 14 amino acids. As DNA, the CDR3 is TGCGCCAGCAGCCAAGAAGCAGGGGACGATGGCTACACCTTC. It yields the protein CASSQEAGDDGYTF.

Notes on this clonotype: The junction does not match germline at one end; this may be a read error. The chain employs TRBV12-3 or TRBV12-4 and TRBJ2-5; 11 bases map to TRBD1. The CDR3 sequence is 15 residues long. DNA of the CDR3: TGTGCCAGCAGTGACCTGGGACAGGGGGAAGAGATCCAGTACTTC. It translates to CASSDLGQGEEIQYF.

The chain employs TRBV2 and TRBJ1-1; D ambiguous. With 2 bases removed from V and 8 bases from J, the gap between germline ends came to 6 bases. The CDR3 has 11 amino acids. CDR1 is SNHLY, CDR2 FYNNEI, per germline. The DNA for the CDR3 is TGTGCCAGCAGTGAACGACCCGAAGCTTTCTTT. It yields the protein CASSERPEAFF.

In its sample, this clonotype was seen many times. The genes are TRBV28 and TRBJ1-2; maybe TRBD1 (6 bases). Germline V gene sequence: CDR1 MDHEN, CDR2 SYDVKM. CDR3 length: 13 amino acids. Trimming cost V 6 bases and J 6 bases, with 14 bases left between them. CDR3 DNA: TGTGCCAGCAGCACGACAGGAGTTGATGGCTACACCTTC. It specifies CASSTTGVDGYTF.

In DNA, the CDR3 is TGTGCCAGCAGTTACTCGACCCAGGCGAACACCGGGGAGCTGTTTTTT. Translated, it gives CASSYSTQANTGELFF. The J gene is TRBJ2-2, the V gene TRBV6-2 or TRBV6-3; D is unclear. Between the trimmed V and J ends, which lost 0 bases and 0 bases, there was a span of 8 bases. This CDR3 has 16 amino acids. CDR1 and CDR2 (germline): MNHEY, SVGEGT.

This clonotype was found many times. This chain joins TRBV20-1 and TRBJ2-7, with 7 bases that match TRBD1. The germline gives CDR1 DFQATT, CDR2 SNEGSKA (reference sequence). CDR3 length: 12 residues. V gave up 6 bases and J gave up 0 bases; unmatched junction bases: 2. CDR3 loop: CSAGTVSYEQYF. The CDR3 coding sequence is TGCAGTGCCGGGACAGTCTCCTACGAGCAGTACTTC.

The chain is built from TRBV12-3 or TRBV12-4 and TRBJ2-1, with TRBD2 matching over 13 bases. The CDR3 is made up of 17 amino acids. With V trimmed by 5 bases and J by 2 bases, 6 bases remained unmatched. CDR3 region: CASSPGTSGDPYNEQFF. The CDR3 nucleotides read TGTGCCAGCAGTCCAGGGACTAGCGGGGATCCCTACAATGAGCAGTTCTTC.

The rearrangement uses TRBV4-2 and TRBJ2-7, with 9 bases fitting TRBD2. Germline CDR1 reads LGHNA; CDR2 reads YNFKEQ. V shed 4 bases, J shed 7 bases, and the junction held 11 bases outside the gene matches. CDR3 size: 15 residues. DNA of the CDR3: TGTGCCAGCAGCCTCTCTAGCGGGGATAACAATGAGCAGTACTTC. Protein: CASSLSSGDNNEQYF.

The J gene is TRBJ1-1, the V gene TRBV10-3, with 9 bases fitting TRBD1. CDR3 length: 13 residues. Trimming removed 11 bases from V and 1 base from J; junction bases left unmatched: 5. The germline CDR1 and CDR2 sequences are ENHRY and SYGVKD. The CDR3 nucleotides are TGTGCCGCCGAGGGACAGGGGAACACTGAAGCTTTCTTT. It translates to CAAEGQGNTEAFF.

The genes are TRBV4-3 and TRBJ1-1, with D unresolved. Trimming removed 6 bases at V and 4 bases at J, with 18 bases between. This CDR3 spans 15 amino acids. CDR1 LGHNA and CDR2 YSLEER come from the germline V gene. As DNA, the CDR3 is TGCGCCAGCAGACGAAGTTTAGGGTCAGGCACTGAAGCTTTCTTT. As protein: CASRRSLGSGTEAFF.

This clonotype has just a few counts. V is TRBV12-3 or TRBV12-4 and J is TRBJ1-2, with 12 bases that match TRBD1. The J segment lost 4 bases and the V segment lost 10 bases, leaving 16 bases of the junction unmatched. This CDR3 comprises 17 residues. The CDR3 DNA follows: TGTGCCATCCCAAACCGGGACAGGGGGCTGGGGGTCTATGGCTACACCTTC. Its translation: CAIPNRDRGLGVYGYTF.

This clonotype was recorded a few times. V and J are TRBV20-1 and TRBJ1-2, with D possibly being TRBD1 (6 bases). V was clipped by 3 bases and J by 0 bases, with 8 bases between them. Germline assignment: CDR1 DFQATT and CDR2 SNEGSKA (reference sequence). This CDR3 is 13 amino acids long. CDR3 bases: TGCAGTGCTAGCCAGGGGACTAACTATGGCTACACCTTC. Translated, it gives CSASQGTNYGYTF.

The chain joins TRBV6-5 to TRBJ1-6, with a possible D match to TRBD1 (5 bases). Between the trimmed V and J ends, which lost 6 bases and 7 bases, there was a span of 16 bases. This CDR3 region has 15 residues. CDR1 MNHEY and CDR2 SVGAGI come from the germline V gene. CDR3 nucleotides: TGTGCCAGCAGGACAATCAGGGCGATCAATTCACCCCTCCACTTT. Translation: CASRTIRAINSPLHF.

The J gene is TRBJ1-1, the V gene TRBV29-1; possibly TRBD1 for D (5 bases). Germline V gene lookup returns CDR1 SQVTM and CDR2 ANQGSEA. V lost 2 bases, J lost 11 bases, and 12 bases lay in between. The CDR3 runs 11 residues. The CDR3 spells CSVETGPEAFF. The CDR3, as DNA: TGCAGCGTTGAAACGGGACCGGAGGCTTTCTTT.

V and J are TRBV2 and TRBJ1-1, with 8 bases that match TRBD1. Germline CDR1 and CDR2: SNHLY and FYNNEI. Trimming took 6 bases from V and 9 from J; bases not matched to a gene: 9. The CDR3 has 13 residues. The CDR3 reads CASSDRDRRKAFF. The CDR3 nucleotides read TGTGCCAGCAGCGACCGGGACAGGAGAAAAGCTTTCTTT.